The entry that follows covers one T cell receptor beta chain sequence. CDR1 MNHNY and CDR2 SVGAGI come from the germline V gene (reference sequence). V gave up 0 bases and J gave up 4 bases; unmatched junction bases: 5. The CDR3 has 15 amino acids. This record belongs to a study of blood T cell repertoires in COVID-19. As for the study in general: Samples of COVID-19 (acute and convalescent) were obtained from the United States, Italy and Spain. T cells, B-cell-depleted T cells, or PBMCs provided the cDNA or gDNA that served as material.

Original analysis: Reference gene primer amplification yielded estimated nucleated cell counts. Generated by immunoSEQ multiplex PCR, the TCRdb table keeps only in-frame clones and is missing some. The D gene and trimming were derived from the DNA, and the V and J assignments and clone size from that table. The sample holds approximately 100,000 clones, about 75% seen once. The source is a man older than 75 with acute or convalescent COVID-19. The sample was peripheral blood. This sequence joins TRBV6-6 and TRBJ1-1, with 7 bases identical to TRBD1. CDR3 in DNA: TGTGCCAGCAGTTACTCGACAGGGCTGGGCACTGAAGCTTTCTTT. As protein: CASSYSTGLGTEAFF.